The 15 T cell receptor beta chains reported below all come from one sample, sequenced in a study of T cell repertoires in cytomegalovirus infection. TCRdb reprocessed the reads with MiXCR, giving one entry per CDR3 protein. Among about 570,000 distinct CDR3 sequences listed, almost 40% were seen once. What these receptors recognize is not known. This specimen was cultured PBMCs, taken from culture after CMV antigen stimulation. These TCRs come from a human donor in good health (CMV status not recorded). Some clones in this sample may be carry-over from other donors' samples.

V is TRBV6-6 and J is TRBJ2-5; D is unresolved. V dropped 6 bases and J dropped 5 bases, with 16 bases sitting between them. There are 14 residues in the CDR3. Germline V gives CDR1 MNHNY, CDR2 SVGAGI (reference sequence). The CDR3 nucleotides are TGTGCCAGCAGGACGCGCAGAGGTCTGGAGACCCAGTACTTC. Translation: CASRTRRGLETQYF.

CDR3 in DNA: TGTGCCAGCAGCTGGAGTGACGGCTATGGCTACACCTTC. Translated: CASSWSDGYGYTF. This chain connects TRBV7-9 to TRBJ1-2, with D unclear. The V gene's germline CDR1 is SEHNR and CDR2 FQNEAQ (reference sequence). V was trimmed by 4 bases and J by 4 bases, leaving 10 bases between them. The CDR3 length is 13 residues. Together with reference TRBV7-9 and TRBJ1-2, the CDR3 gives the full variable domain: DTGVSQNPRHKITKRGQNVTFRCDPISEHNRLYWYRQTLGQGPEFLTYFQNEAQLEKSRLLSDRFSAERPKGSFSTLEIQRTEQGDSAMYLCASSWSDGYGYTFGSGTRLTVV.

There are a few counts of this clonotype. The V gene is TRBV6-2 or TRBV6-3, the J gene TRBJ2-3; D unclear. The CDR3 runs to 16 residues. V was pared by 6 bases and J by 4 bases, with 20 bases between. Germline V gene sequence: CDR1 MNHEY, CDR2 SVGEGT. CDR3 in amino acids: CASSSPGSSEADTQYF. The DNA of the CDR3 is TGTGCCAGCAGCTCCCCGGGCTCAAGCGAGGCAGATACGCAGTATTTT.

The chain joins TRBV12-3 or TRBV12-4 to TRBJ2-7; tentatively, D is TRBD2 (5 bases). This CDR3 is built from 12 residues. Trimming took 6 bases from V and 6 from J, leaving 12 bases between them. The CDR3 DNA sequence: TGTGCCAGCAGGTTTTACCGGGGCGAGCAGTACTTC. As protein: CASRFYRGEQYF.

This clonotype has a count of ten or more. The chain has TRBV20-1 and TRBJ1-5; D is unresolved. Trimming pared 7 bases from V and 5 bases from J, leaving 12 bases between. From germline, CDR1 is DFQATT and CDR2 SNEGSKA (reference sequence). The CDR3 sequence is 12 residues long. In nucleotides, the CDR3 is TGCAGTGTCGCTAACACGTATCAGCCCCAGCATTTT. It is translated as CSVANTYQPQHF.

The chain combines TRBV15 with TRBJ1-3, with D perhaps TRBD1 (6 bases). The V gene's germline CDR1 is LNHNV and CDR2 YYDKDF (reference sequence). Trimming stripped 5 bases from V and 5 bases from J, with 13 bases between. CDR3 length: 14 amino acids. CDR3: CATSGSDSRNTIYF. For the CDR3, the DNA is TGTGCCACCAGCGGATCGGACAGCAGAAACACCATATATTTT.

The chain couples TRBV19 to TRBJ1-5; D remains ambiguous. The length of the CDR3 is 15 residues. V was trimmed by 7 bases and J by 3 bases, leaving 16 bases between them. Germline V gene sequence: CDR1 LNHDA, CDR2 SQIVND (reference sequence). The CDR3 DNA reads TGTGCCAGTATAGAAGGAGGACGGCACAATCAGCCCCAGCATTTT. Translated: CASIEGGRHNQPQHF.

The V call is TRBV6-2 or TRBV6-3, the J call TRBJ2-7; D may correspond to TRBD1 or TRBD2 (5 bases each). Between the trimmed V and J ends, which lost 6 bases and 2 bases, there was a span of 20 bases. The CDR3 extends over 16 amino acids. Per germline, CDR1 MNHEY and CDR2 SVGEGT. CDR3 region: CASRRPSRARTYEQYF. The CDR3 DNA is TGTGCCAGCAGGCGACCTAGCAGGGCCCGTACCTACGAGCAGTACTTC.

A few counts support this clonotype. This rearrangement joins TRBV6-6 to TRBJ2-3; 8 bases map to TRBD1. Germline CDR1 MNHNY, CDR2 SVGAGI (reference sequence). The CDR3 totals 17 residues. Trimming at V came to 4 bases and at J to 3 bases, leaving 12 bases not matched to a gene. CDR3 sequence (DNA): TGTGCCAGCAGTTCCCTTAACAGGGGGTCGGTGACAGATACGCAGTATTTT. Its protein product is CASSSLNRGSVTDTQYF.

The rearrangement links TRBV20-1 to TRBJ2-2; 7 bases agree with TRBD2. Germline CDR1 DFQATT, CDR2 SNEGSKA (reference sequence). The ends lost 2 bases at V and 3 bases at J; junction bases unmatched: 3. CDR3 length: 14 residues. The CDR3 loop is CSARPSGHTGELFF. In DNA, the CDR3 is TGCAGTGCTAGACCTAGCGGCCACACCGGGGAGCTGTTTTTT.

The chain links TRBV29-1 to TRBJ2-7, with D possibly called TRBD1 or TRBD2 (5 bases each). Between the trimmed V and J ends, which lost 3 bases and 2 bases, there was a span of 8 bases. This CDR3 region has 12 residues. Per the germline V gene, CDR1 is SQVTM and CDR2 is ANQGSEA. The DNA of the CDR3 is TGCAGCGTTGAGCAGGGAGCCTACGAGCAGTACTTC. It is translated as CSVEQGAYEQYF.

This clonotype came up a few times. The chain uses TRBV4-3 and TRBJ1-1; D gene ambiguous. The length of the CDR3 is 17 residues. The germline V and J ends were trimmed by 0 bases and 6 bases, with 20 bases remaining between them. CDR1 and CDR2 (germline): LGHNA, YSLEER. The CDR3 sequence: CASSQDRPTAILAEAFF. The CDR3 DNA follows: TGCGCCAGCAGCCAAGACAGACCGACTGCTATTCTGGCTGAAGCTTTCTTT.

J is TRBJ1-1 and V is TRBV25-1; D perhaps matches TRBD1 (5 bases). CDR3 length equals 14 residues. Germline CDR1 MGHDK, CDR2 SYGVNS. The V end was cut by 5 bases, the J end by 5 bases, with 15 bases between. The CDR3 DNA reads as TGTGCCAGCAGTCCTCCAGGGATGGGAACTGAAGCTTTCTTT. It yields the protein CASSPPGMGTEAFF.

This clonotype appeared a few times. This chain uses TRBV7-4 with TRBJ2-7; the D gene is possibly TRBD1 (8 bases). V shed 4 bases and J shed 4 bases, with 23 bases lying between them. From germline, CDR1 is SGHVT and CDR2 SQSDAQ. The CDR3 has 17 amino acids. For the CDR3, the DNA is TGTGCCAGCAGCTCTGGGCCGGGGGGCAGGGGGCAGTACGAGCAGTACTTC. Translating gives CASSSGPGGRGQYEQYF. The full variable domain, rest sourced from reference TRBV7-4 and TRBJ2-7, is GAGVSQSPRYKVAKRGRDVALRCDSISGHVTLYWYRQTLGQGSEVLTYSQSDAQRDKSGRPSGRFSAERPERSVSTLKIQRTEQGDSAVYLCASSSGPGGRGQYEQYFGPGTRLTVT.

This clonotype has just a few counts. The chain joins TRBV4-1 to TRBJ2-7, with 8 bases fitting TRBD2. This CDR3 region has 13 residues. Germline assignment: CDR1 MGHRA and CDR2 YSYEKL. Trimming at V came to 2 bases and at J to 10 bases, leaving 7 bases not matched to a gene. The CDR3 loop is CASSQRGAGDQYF. DNA for the CDR3: TGCGCCAGCAGCCAAAGAGGAGCGGGGGATCAGTACTTC.